This is a list of T cell receptor beta chains from one sample in a study of beta chain features in type 1 diabetes. Here immunoSEQ multiplex PCR was the method, and the copy in TCRdb shows in-frame clones only, minus some. The table has 140,000 or so clones, about 13% seen once. The sample was central memory CD4+ T cells from blood. The receptors were gathered from a man younger than 35 with type 1 diabetes. Each CDR3 is given with its conserved first and last residue. The D gene is left open where the match is weak. Clone size is given for some rows only: seen once, a few or many times, or a class if the clone is expanded.

DNA,CDR3,size,V,length,J,D
TGTGCCAGCAGGAGTACGGGGGGTAAGAATGGCTACACCTTC,CASRSTGGKNGYTF,many,TRBV27,14,TRBJ1-2,-
TGTGCCTGGAGTAGAGACAGGGGATACTCGAACACTGAAGCTTTCTTT,CAWSRDRGYSNTEAFF,few,TRBV30,16,TRBJ1-1,TRBD1
TGTGCCAGCAGCTCAGTACTCGGCAAGAACACTGAAGCTTTCTTT,CASSSVLGKNTEAFF,few,TRBV11-2,15,TRBJ1-1,-
TGCGCCAGCAGCCCCAGGGAAGGGGCTGAAGCTTTCTTT,CASSPREGAEAFF,few,TRBV4-1,13,TRBJ1-1,-
TGTGCCAGCAGCGAAGGACAGGGGGGGTTCAATGAGCAGTTCTTC,CASSEGQGGFNEQFF,few,TRBV11-1,15,TRBJ2-1,TRBD1
TGTGCCAGCAGCTTACTAGCGTTATCCACAGATACGCAGTATTTT,CASSLLALSTDTQYF,-,TRBV7-6,15,TRBJ2-3,-
TGCGCCAGCGGTACGGACCTAAGCTACGAGCAGTACTTC,CASGTDLSYEQYF,-,TRBV5-1,13,TRBJ2-7,-
TGTGCCAGCAGCTCCAGACCGGGACTAGACACAGATACGCAGTATTTT,CASSSRPGLDTDTQYF,-,TRBV7-7,16,TRBJ2-3,TRBD2
TGTGCCTGGGGGTCCGATAGCAATCAGCCCCAGCATTTT,CAWGSDSNQPQHF,few,TRBV30,13,TRBJ1-5,-
TGCGCCAGCAGCCCCACACCGACAGGGGGCGGGAACACCGGGGAGCTGTTTTTT,CASSPTPTGGGNTGELFF,few,TRBV4-1,18,TRBJ2-2,TRBD1
TGTGCCAGTAGTCCCAGCGGGACAGGGGCTTACGAGCAGTACTTC,CASSPSGTGAYEQYF,few,TRBV19,15,TRBJ2-7,TRBD1
TGTGCCAGCAGCCTCCAAGACAACTTCGGGCGCGAGCAGTACTTC,CASSLQDNFGREQYF,-,TRBV4-2,15,TRBJ2-7,-
TGTGCCAGCAGCGGAGGGCCCGCGACTGAAGCTTTCTTT,CASSGGPATEAFF,-,TRBV6-5,13,TRBJ1-1,-
TGCGCCAGCAGCCCCGACAGGGGTAGGATTGGCTTGAACACTGAAGCTTTCTTT,CASSPDRGRIGLNTEAFF,few,TRBV5-1,18,TRBJ1-1,TRBD1
TGTGCCAGCTCATCCCGGGACAGGGGCTACGAGCAGTACTTC,CASSSRDRGYEQYF,-,TRBV18,14,TRBJ2-7,TRBD1
TGTGCCAGCAGCCCAATTACAGGGATAAACACCATATATTTT,CASSPITGINTIYF,-,TRBV7-9,14,TRBJ1-3,-
TGTGCCAGCAGTTCTGGACAGGGGGCTTTTGGAGAGACCCAGTACTTC,CASSSGQGAFGETQYF,-,TRBV6-6,16,TRBJ2-5,TRBD1
TGTGCTAGTGCCCCTTCGCTAGCGGGGGGCCTTTCCTACAATGAGCAGTTCTTC,CASAPSLAGGLSYNEQFF,few,TRBV12-5,18,TRBJ2-1,TRBD2
TGTGCCATCATGGCGGCCAGAGAGAACACTGAAGCTTTCTTT,CAIMAARENTEAFF,-,TRBV10-3,14,TRBJ1-1,-
TGTGCCAGCAGCTTAGAAGAGGGATCCAGATTGGGCTACACCTTC,CASSLEEGSRLGYTF,-,TRBV7-9,15,TRBJ1-2,-
TGTGCCAGCAGTGACGGGACGAGGGACACAGATACGCAGTATTTT,CASSDGTRDTDTQYF,many,TRBV6-1,15,TRBJ2-3,-
TGCAGCGTTGAAGGGGACAGGGCTGGCTACACCTTC,CSVEGDRAGYTF,few,TRBV29-1,12,TRBJ1-2,TRBD1
TGTGCCAGCAGCGTGACGGACAGGGACAATGAGCAGTTCTTC,CASSVTDRDNEQFF,-,TRBV9,14,TRBJ2-1,TRBD1
TGCAGCGTTAAGGGACTAGCGGGGGATGGCGATGAGCAGTTCTTC,CSVKGLAGDGDEQFF,-,TRBV29-1,15,TRBJ2-1,TRBD2
TGTGCCAGCAGGGGACTAGCGGGGGGCACAGATACGCAGTATTTT,CASRGLAGGTDTQYF,-,TRBV6-4,15,TRBJ2-3,TRBD2
TGTGCCTGGAGTGTAGGAACAGGTCAGCCCCAGCATTTT,CAWSVGTGQPQHF,few,TRBV30,13,TRBJ1-5,-
TGTGCCAGCAGCCCAGGGGATGGCTACACCTTC,CASSPGDGYTF,-,TRBV9,11,TRBJ1-2,-
TGTGCCAGTTCGCCGAGTGGGCAGGCCGAAAACTATGGCTACACCTTC,CASSPSGQAENYGYTF,few,TRBV18,16,TRBJ1-2,-
TGTGCCAGCAAACAGGGGGCTGGGGCCAACGTCCTGACTTTC,CASKQGAGANVLTF,-,TRBV27,14,TRBJ2-6,TRBD1
TGCGCCAGCAGCTTGGAGGGACAGGGGTCCGACGAGCAGTACTTC,CASSLEGQGSDEQYF,-,TRBV5-1,15,TRBJ2-7,TRBD1
TGTGCCTGGAGTGTAGGGTCCAGCAATGAGCAGTTCTTC,CAWSVGSSNEQFF,many,TRBV30,13,TRBJ2-1,-
TGTGCCAGCAGTTTGCGTGCTTACGAGCAGTACTTC,CASSLRAYEQYF,-,TRBV28,12,TRBJ2-7,-
TGTGCCAGCAGCTTACGGGGGGCCATTTCTTACGAGCAGTACTTC,CASSLRGAISYEQYF,many,TRBV7-2,15,TRBJ2-7,-
TGTGCCAGCAGCCGGGACGGATTGAACACTGAAGCTTTCTTT,CASSRDGLNTEAFF,few,TRBV9,14,TRBJ1-1,-
TGCGCCAGCACCCCCTCTAGCGGGGGGTACAATGAGCAGTTCTTC,CASTPSSGGYNEQFF,few,TRBV5-1,15,TRBJ2-1,TRBD2
TGCGCCAGCAGTCGCAATCCATCCCTACAGGGGGCCTATAATTCACCCCTCCACTTT,CASSRNPSLQGAYNSPLHF,few,TRBV23-1,19,TRBJ1-6,TRBD1